This TCR beta chain was captured in a study of blood T cell repertoires in COVID-19. V lost 5 bases to trimming and J lost 3 bases; unmatched junction nucleotides: 7. Per germline, CDR1 SGHNT and CDR2 YYREEE (reference sequence). The CDR3 extends over 15 amino acids. Sequencing used immunoSEQ multiplex PCR; TCRdb keeps in-frame clones, though not all of them. The profile covers approximately 150,000 clones, with roughly 80% appearing a single time and 7.5% to 10% taken by the ten largest. While infection was still active, Seattle patients were enrolled and then followed longitudinally. The clonotype was recovered from a woman of 80 years or more with COVID-19, enrolled during active disease. Sequences were obtained from peripheral blood. The chain links TRBV5-4 to TRBJ2-3; TRBD2 matches at 9 bases. In nucleotides, the CDR3 is TGTGCCAGCAGTTATAGCGGGAGAAGTACAGATACGCAGTATTTT. This gives the protein CASSYSGRSTDTQYF.